What follows are 32 T cell receptor beta chains derived from one specimen sequenced in a study of a mutant IDH1 vaccine in newly diagnosed glioma. Time point meaning: week 23, last vaccination. Topical imiquimod was applied with each vaccine dose, which held 300 ug of mutant IDH1 20-mer peptide. TCRdb keeps only in-frame clones here, not all; method: immunoSEQ multiplex PCR. The table shows about 77,000 clones, with about 85% occurring only once. No antigen has been assigned to these receptors. Specimen: PBMCs, collected from a glioma patient whose treatment included an IDH1 peptide vaccine. The origin of the receptors is a woman aged 50 to 60 with glioma.

In its sample, this clone was seen once. The chain links TRBV4-1 to TRBJ2-5; a possible D gene is TRBD1 (5 bases). The CDR3 loop spans 14 amino acids. Trimming took 0 bases from V and 5 from J, leaving 10 bases between them. CDR1 is MGHRA, CDR2 YSYEKL, per germline. CDR3 residues: CASSQEGPGETQYF. Written as DNA, the CDR3 is TGCGCCAGCAGCCAAGAAGGGCCAGGGGAGACCCAGTACTTC.

The rearrangement links TRBV18 to TRBJ1-1; the D is unclear. Trimming took off 0 bases at V and 8 bases at J, with 7 bases between the two ends. The germline gives CDR1 KGHSH, CDR2 LQKENI. The CDR3 is 12 residues long. This chain's CDR3 is CASSPPIGEAFF. The CDR3 region has the DNA TGTGCCAGCTCACCACCGATTGGAGAAGCTTTCTTT.

The chain recombines TRBV23-1 with TRBJ2-5; TRBD1 agrees at 9 bases. TRBV23-1 is placed among ORFs of uncertain function. V dropped 3 bases and J dropped 10; count of bases not matched to a gene: 6. There are 13 residues in the CDR3. The CDR3 here is CASSHPGQGDQYF. The CDR3 bases are TGCGCCAGCAGTCACCCGGGACAGGGTGACCAGTACTTC.

In its sample, this clone was seen a few times. The V call is TRBV7-9, the J call TRBJ1-6; D is possibly TRBD1 (6 bases). The germline V gene encodes CDR1 SEHNR and CDR2 FQNEAQ (reference sequence). Deletions cut 5 bases from V and 6 bases from J, with 14 bases between. The CDR3 contains 15 residues. The CDR3 DNA reads TGTGCCAGCAGCCCCTTGACAGGAACTAATTCACCCCTCCACTTT. Translated, it gives CASSPLTGTNSPLHF.

The rearrangement joins TRBV28 to TRBJ1-2; the D gene is possibly TRBD1 (5 bases). The CDR3 spans 13 residues. The V and J ends lost 10 bases and 2 bases respectively, with 14 bases between them. Germline CDR1 reads MDHEN; CDR2 reads SYDVKM. Here the CDR3 reads CATMPGRNYGYTF. DNA of the CDR3: TGTGCCACCATGCCGGGACGGAACTATGGCTACACCTTC.

The chain uses TRBV12-5 and TRBJ2-1; TRBD2 aligns across 15 bases. J lost 7 bases, V lost 6 bases, and 7 bases had no gene match. Looked up from germline, CDR1 is LGHNT and CDR2 is FRNRAP. CDR3 length: 16 amino acids. CDR3 protein: CASGATGTSGRNEQFF. The CDR3 region has the DNA TGTGCTAGTGGGGCGACAGGGACTAGCGGGAGGAATGAGCAGTTCTTC. Variable domain in full (rest from reference TRBV12-5 and TRBJ2-1): DARVTQTPRHKVTEMGQEVTMRCQPILGHNTVFWYRQTMMQGLELLAYFRNRAPLDDSGMPKDRFSAEMPDATLATLKIQPSEPRDSAVYFCASGATGTSGRNEQFFGPGTRLTVL.

This clone was detected a few times. V is TRBV6-5 and J is TRBJ1-1; no definite D call. The CDR3 extends over 13 amino acids. V lost 1 base and J 3 bases, leaving 6 bases between the germline ends. Germline V CDR1 and CDR2: MNHEY, SVGAGI. The chain's CDR3 is CASSYYRDTEAFF. The CDR3 bases are TGTGCCAGCAGTTACTATCGGGACACTGAAGCTTTCTTT.

This clone was recorded a few times. The chain is built from TRBV7-9 and TRBJ1-1; tentatively, D is TRBD1 (5 bases). Germline CDR1 SEHNR, CDR2 FQNEAQ (reference sequence). Trimming removed 1 base from V and 6 bases from J, with 15 bases in between. The CDR3 runs 15 residues. The CDR3: CASSLVGGAAAEAFF. CDR3 nucleotides: TGTGCCAGCAGCTTAGTTGGGGGTGCGGCCGCTGAAGCTTTCTTT.

The chain is built from TRBV5-1 and TRBJ1-6, with D unclear. The CDR3 has 15 amino acids. V was cut by 5 bases and J by 6 bases, with 15 bases left in between. Per germline, CDR1 SGHRS and CDR2 YFSETQ. Here the CDR3 reads CASRGSRNGNSPLHF. CDR3 coding DNA: TGCGCCAGCAGGGGCAGCAGGAACGGTAATTCACCCCTCCACTTT. The full variable domain, with the rest looked up from reference TRBV5-1 and TRBJ1-6, is KAGVTQTPRYLIKTRGQQVTLSCSPISGHRSVSWYQQTPGQGLQFLFEYFSETQRNKGNFPGRFSGRQFSNSRSEMNVSTLELGDSALYLCASRGSRNGNSPLHFGNGTRLTVT.

The chain couples TRBV29-1 to TRBJ1-2; the D is unclear. This CDR3 has 11 residues. Trimming shortened V by 5 bases and J by 2 bases, and 6 bases separated the two germline ends. CDR1 and CDR2 (germline): SQVTM, ANQGSEA. The CDR3 spells CSVSGNYGYTF. CDR3 bases: TGCAGCGTTTCCGGAAACTATGGCTACACCTTC.

The genes are TRBV20-1 and TRBJ1-2, with 8 bases matching TRBD1. The V and J ends lost 5 bases and 5 bases, in that order; junction bases with no gene match: 1. The CDR3 runs to 11 residues. Looked up from germline, CDR1 is DFQATT and CDR2 is SNEGSKA (reference sequence). The CDR3 sequence is CSAGQGYGYTF. The CDR3 DNA reads TGCAGTGCTGGACAGGGATATGGCTACACCTTC.

This clone was detected only a few times. V and J are TRBV7-3 and TRBJ1-1; D not certain. The length of the CDR3 is 16 residues. The ends were cut back, 0 bases at V and 5 bases at J, with 16 bases in the middle. The germline CDR1 and CDR2 sequences are SGHTA and FQGTGA. CDR3 coding DNA: TGTGCCAGCAGCTTAACAGGGTCATTAAGAGCAACTGAAGCTTTCTTT. It codes for CASSLTGSLRATEAFF.

The CDR3 loop reads CASSLLAGNEQFF. The CDR3 nucleotides read TGCGCCAGCAGCTTGCTAGCGGGGAATGAGCAGTTCTTC. The chain links TRBV5-1 to TRBJ2-1; TRBD2 agrees at 9 bases. The V segment lost 1 base and the J segment 7 bases; nucleotides outside the gene matches: 0. CDR1 is SGHRS and CDR2 is YFSETQ in the germline V gene. The length of the CDR3 is 13 residues.

The V and J genes are TRBV28 and TRBJ2-3, with D perhaps matching TRBD1 (5 bases). In germline, CDR1 is MDHEN, CDR2 SYDVKM. The V end lost 1 base, the J end lost 2 bases, and 19 bases lay between the germline ends. The CDR3 is 18 amino acids. The CDR3 protein is CASSLSRGVGAPTDTQYF. The CDR3 DNA sequence: TGTGCCAGCAGTTTATCAAGAGGAGTTGGGGCCCCCACAGATACGCAGTATTTT.

This clone has a single count. One end of the junction varies from germline; a read error may be responsible. This rearrangement joins TRBV28 to TRBJ1-2; unclear D gene. The CDR3 is made up of 14 amino acids. CDR1 and CDR2 from the germline V gene are MDHEN and SYDVKM. CDR3 sequence: CASSLDGDNYGCTF. The CDR3 region has the DNA TGTGCCAGCAGTTTAGACGGCGACAACTATGGCTGCACCTTC.

This chain links TRBV6-4 with TRBJ2-1; 13 bases are shared with TRBD2. J gave up 6 bases and V 8 bases, and 1 base lay outside the gene matches. Germline CDR1 and CDR2: MRHNA and SNTAGT. The CDR3 has 13 residues. The CDR3 loop reads CASRTSGSNEQFF. The CDR3 DNA is TGTGCCAGCCGGACTAGCGGGAGCAATGAGCAGTTCTTC.

With respect to this clone: The sample carries other DNA sequences with the same CDR3. The chain uses TRBV6-5 and TRBJ2-5, with no clear D. Germline assignment: CDR1 MNHEY and CDR2 SVGAGI. The CDR3 has 12 amino acids. The ends were cut back, 0 bases at V and 5 bases at J, with 4 bases in the middle. The CDR3 bases are TGTGCCAGCAGTTACTCTCGGGAGACCCAGTACTTC. Its protein product is CASSYSRETQYF.

The chain combines TRBV28 with TRBJ1-1; 8 bases agree with TRBD1. The V gene's germline CDR1 is MDHEN and CDR2 SYDVKM. J gave up 1 base and V 3 bases, and 4 bases lay outside the gene matches. The CDR3 spans 15 residues. CDR3 DNA: TGTGCCAGCAGTTTCGTAGACAGGGGGAACACTGAAGCTTTCTTT. Translation gives CASSFVDRGNTEAFF.

The chain employs TRBV7-3 and TRBJ1-2, with 9 positions matching TRBD1. This CDR3 spans 14 amino acids. The ends lost 5 bases at V and 3 bases at J; junction bases unmatched: 4. CDR1 and CDR2 from the germline V gene are SGHTA and FQGTGA. The CDR3 DNA is TGTGCCAGCAGCCGGGACAGGGACGACTATGGCTACACCTTC. Residues: CASSRDRDDYGYTF.

The J gene is TRBJ1-3, the V gene TRBV6-1, with D perhaps matching TRBD1 (6 bases). The CDR3 has 16 amino acids. The V gene's germline CDR1 is MNHNS and CDR2 SASEGT. Trimming removed 2 bases from V and 3 bases from J, with 14 bases in between. CDR3 sequence (DNA): TGTGCCAGCAGTGAAAGGCGGGGGCAAGGTGGAAACACCATATATTTT. Encoded protein: CASSERRGQGGNTIYF.

The J gene is TRBJ1-2, the V gene TRBV6-1; no definite D call. Germline values: CDR1 MNHNS, CDR2 SASEGT. Trimming removed 2 bases at V and 7 bases at J, with 17 bases between. This CDR3 is 15 amino acids long. The CDR3 nucleotides read TGTGCCAGCAGTGAATGGGCTGGAGCGGCGGCTGGCTACACCTTC. Protein sequence: CASSEWAGAAAGYTF.

The chain couples TRBV6-1 to TRBJ1-5, with TRBD1 identical over 7 bases. The germline gives CDR1 MNHNS, CDR2 SASEGT. V lost 2 bases and J lost 6; bases outside the gene matches: 1. The CDR3 covers 13 residues. The CDR3 spells CASSETGAQPQHF. CDR3 DNA sequence: TGTGCCAGCAGTGAAACAGGGGCTCAGCCCCAGCATTTT.

The chain joins TRBV18 to TRBJ1-1; no clear D. This CDR3 is built from 15 residues. Germline V lookup: CDR1 KGHSH, CDR2 LQKENI. V lost 6 bases and J lost 2, with 16 bases in between. The CDR3 coding sequence is TGTGCCAGCTCCCCCTGGAGCCAGATCAACACTGAAGCTTTCTTT. Its protein is CASSPWSQINTEAFF.

DNA for the CDR3: TGTGCCACCAAGCGACAGGGAGGGAGTGAAAAACTGTTTTTT. Encoded protein: CATKRQGGSEKLFF. This rearrangement joins TRBV2 to TRBJ1-4; 7 bases are a match to TRBD1. V was pared by 10 bases and J by 7 bases, with 12 bases of the junction left unmatched. The V gene's germline CDR1 is SNHLY and CDR2 FYNNEI. The CDR3 consists of 14 residues.

The chain has TRBV4-1 and TRBJ1-2; D is unclear. The CDR3 extends over 15 amino acids. Deletions cut 2 bases from V and 0 bases from J, with 10 bases between. Germline CDR1 reads MGHRA; CDR2 reads YSYEKL. The CDR3 DNA is TGCGCCAGCAGCCAAACTCAGGAAACTAACTATGGCTACACCTTC. Translation: CASSQTQETNYGYTF.

This chain connects TRBV10-3 to TRBJ1-5, with D tentatively TRBD1 (6 bases). Germline CDR1 ENHRY, CDR2 SYGVKD. Trimming pared 8 bases from V and 2 bases from J, leaving 13 bases between. This CDR3 contains 14 residues. This CDR3 reads CAIAAGARNQPQHF. In DNA form, the CDR3 reads TGTGCCATCGCGGCGGGGGCTCGCAATCAGCCCCAGCATTTT.

This clone was counted once. The rearrangement links TRBV6-5 to TRBJ2-5, with D unclear. Trimming removed 6 bases at V and 5 bases at J, with 10 bases between. CDR1 MNHEY and CDR2 SVGAGI come from the germline V gene. This CDR3 contains 12 residues. DNA for the CDR3: TGTGCCAGCAGCCCCAGTGGGGAGACCCAGTACTTC. Its protein product is CASSPSGETQYF.

This clone occurred once. This chain uses TRBV28 with TRBJ2-2; 12 bases map to TRBD2. This CDR3 contains 15 residues. The V and J ends lost 5 bases and 4 bases, in that order; junction bases with no gene match: 2. Germline values: CDR1 MDHEN, CDR2 SYDVKM. CDR3 nucleotides: TGTGCCAGCAGTCCTAGCGGGAGGGTCACCGGGGAGCTGTTTTTT. This sequence encodes CASSPSGRVTGELFF.

The chain recombines TRBV7-9 with TRBJ2-3; the D is unclear. V was cut by 11 bases and J by 5 bases, with 11 bases left in between. This CDR3 contains 11 residues. In germline, CDR1 is SEHNR, CDR2 FQNEAQ (reference sequence). CDR3 nucleotide sequence: TGTGCCCCCGTTAAGGGAGATACGCAGTATTTT. Amino acids: CAPVKGDTQYF.

V and J are TRBV6-6 and TRBJ2-5; D is possibly TRBD2 (6 bases). The CDR3 spans 13 residues. Trimming took 5 bases from V and 7 from J, leaving 14 bases between them. Germline CDR1 MNHNY, CDR2 SVGAGI (reference sequence). The CDR3 nucleotides read TGTGCCAGCAGTCCCCGGGGGAGAGGGACCCAGTACTTC. Protein product: CASSPRGRGTQYF.

DNA of the CDR3: TGTGCCAGCAGCTTATGGGGGCGGAACACTGAAGCTTTCTTT. Its translation is CASSLWGRNTEAFF. This chain links TRBV13 with TRBJ1-1, with D possibly being TRBD1 (6 bases). With 2 bases removed from V and 1 base from J, the gap between germline ends came to 8 bases. This CDR3 region has 14 residues. Looked up from germline, CDR1 is PRHDT and CDR2 is FYEKMQ (reference sequence).

This chain links TRBV10-2 with TRBJ1-1; TRBD1 aligns across 10 bases. V shed 4 bases and J 11 bases; nucleotides not matched to a gene: 4. The CDR3 has 12 residues. Per the germline V gene, CDR1 is WSHSY and CDR2 is SAAADI. The CDR3 nucleotides read TGCGCCAGCAGTGCCGAGGACAGGGGGGCTTTCTTT. It is translated as CASSAEDRGAFF.